This T cell receptor beta chain was documented in a study of control samples from healthy donors and cancer patients. Germline V gene lookup returns CDR1 MNHEY and CDR2 SVGEGT. The CDR3 sequence is 15 residues long. V was trimmed by 1 base and J by 6 bases, leaving 16 bases between them. Profiling relied on immunoSEQ multiplex PCR, and the TCRdb table lists in-frame clones only, not all of them. The data hold tens of thousands of clones, with around 91% observed a single time. The TCR comes from a middle-aged man in good health. J is TRBJ2-7 and V is TRBV6-2 or TRBV6-3; D uncertain. Sequenced input: blood. This CDR3 is CASSYLHPWSREQYF. The CDR3, as DNA: TGTGCCAGCAGTTACTTACACCCCTGGAGTCGCGAGCAGTACTTC.